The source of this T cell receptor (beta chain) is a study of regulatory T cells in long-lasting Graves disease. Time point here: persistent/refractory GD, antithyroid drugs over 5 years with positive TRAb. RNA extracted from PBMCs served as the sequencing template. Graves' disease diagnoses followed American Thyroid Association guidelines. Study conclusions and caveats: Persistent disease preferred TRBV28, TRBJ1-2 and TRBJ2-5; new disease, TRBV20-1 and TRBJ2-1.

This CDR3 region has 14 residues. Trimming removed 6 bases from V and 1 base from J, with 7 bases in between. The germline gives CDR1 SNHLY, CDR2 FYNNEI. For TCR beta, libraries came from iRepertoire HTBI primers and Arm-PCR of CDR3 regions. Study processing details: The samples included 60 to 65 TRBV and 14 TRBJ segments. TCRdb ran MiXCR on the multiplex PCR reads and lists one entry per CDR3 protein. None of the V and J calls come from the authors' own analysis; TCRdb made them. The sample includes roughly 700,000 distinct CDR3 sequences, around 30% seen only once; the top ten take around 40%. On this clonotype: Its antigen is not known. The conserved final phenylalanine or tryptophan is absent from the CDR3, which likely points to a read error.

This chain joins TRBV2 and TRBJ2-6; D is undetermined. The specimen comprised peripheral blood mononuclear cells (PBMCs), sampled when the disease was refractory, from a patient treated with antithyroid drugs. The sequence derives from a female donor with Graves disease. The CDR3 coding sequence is TGTGCCAGCAGGGTAACGTCTGGGGCCAACGTCCTGACTTCC. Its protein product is CASRVTSGANVLTS.